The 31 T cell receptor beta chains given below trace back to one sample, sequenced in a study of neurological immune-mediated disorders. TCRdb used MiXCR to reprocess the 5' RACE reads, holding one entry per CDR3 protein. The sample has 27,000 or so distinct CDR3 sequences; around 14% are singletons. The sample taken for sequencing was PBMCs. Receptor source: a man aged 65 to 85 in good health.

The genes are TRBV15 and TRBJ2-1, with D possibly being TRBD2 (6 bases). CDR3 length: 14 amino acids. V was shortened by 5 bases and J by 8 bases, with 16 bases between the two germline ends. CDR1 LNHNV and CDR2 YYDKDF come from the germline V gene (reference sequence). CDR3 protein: CATSVRPGVHEQFF. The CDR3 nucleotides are TGTGCCACCAGCGTTCGTCCGGGAGTTCATGAGCAGTTCTTC.

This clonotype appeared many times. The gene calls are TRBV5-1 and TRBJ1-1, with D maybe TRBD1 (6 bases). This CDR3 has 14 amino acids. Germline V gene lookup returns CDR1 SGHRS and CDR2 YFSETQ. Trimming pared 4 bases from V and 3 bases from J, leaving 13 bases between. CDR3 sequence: CASSIRGEDTEAFF. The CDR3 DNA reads TGCGCCAGCAGCATCAGGGGTGAGGACACTGAAGCTTTCTTT.

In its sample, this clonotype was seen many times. The CDR3, as DNA: TGTGCCAGCAGTCCCGGGACAGGGAGCACTGAAGCTTTCTTT. Its protein is CASSPGTGSTEAFF. This chain joins TRBV7-2 and TRBJ1-1; TRBD1 matches 9 bases. This CDR3 comprises 14 residues. The J segment lost 4 bases and the V segment lost 6 bases, leaving 6 bases of the junction unmatched. CDR1 and CDR2 (germline): SGHTA, FQGNSA. Supplemented by reference TRBV7-2 and TRBJ1-1, the full variable domain reads GAGVSQSPSNKVTEKGKDVELRCDPISGHTALYWYRQSLGQGLEFLIYFQGNSAPDKSGLPSDRFSAERTGGSVSTLTIQRTQQEDSAVYLCASSPGTGSTEAFFGQGTRLTVV.

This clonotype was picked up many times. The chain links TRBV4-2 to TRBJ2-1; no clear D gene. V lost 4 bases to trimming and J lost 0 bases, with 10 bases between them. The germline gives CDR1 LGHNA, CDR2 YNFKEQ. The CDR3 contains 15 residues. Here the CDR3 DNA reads TGTGCCAGCAGCCGTACAAAGGACTCCTACAATGAGCAGTTCTTC. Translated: CASSRTKDSYNEQFF.

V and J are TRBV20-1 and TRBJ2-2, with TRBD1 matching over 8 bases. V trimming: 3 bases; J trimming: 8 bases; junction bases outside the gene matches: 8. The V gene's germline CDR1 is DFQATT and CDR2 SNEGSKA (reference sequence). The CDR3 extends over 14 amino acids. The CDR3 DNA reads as TGCAGTGCTAGGGGCCGACAGGGGAGGGGGGAGCTGTTTTTT. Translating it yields CSARGRQGRGELFF.

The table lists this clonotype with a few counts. The CDR3 loop is CASSLAGSGNTIYF. DNA of the CDR3: TGTGCCAGCAGTTTAGCAGGGTCCGGAAACACCATATATTTT. This chain uses TRBV27 with TRBJ1-3; D is possibly TRBD1 (5 bases). The V gene lost 2 bases and the J gene lost 4 bases, with 9 bases spanning the gap. CDR3 length: 14 amino acids. The germline V gene has CDR1 MNHEY and CDR2 SMNVEV (reference sequence).

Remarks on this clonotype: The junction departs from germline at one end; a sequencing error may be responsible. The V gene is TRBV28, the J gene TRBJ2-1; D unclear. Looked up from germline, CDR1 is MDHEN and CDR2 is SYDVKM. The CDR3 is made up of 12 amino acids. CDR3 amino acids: CATLPSHNEQFF. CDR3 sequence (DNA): TGTGCCACTCTCCCCTCCCACAATGAGCAGTTCTTC.

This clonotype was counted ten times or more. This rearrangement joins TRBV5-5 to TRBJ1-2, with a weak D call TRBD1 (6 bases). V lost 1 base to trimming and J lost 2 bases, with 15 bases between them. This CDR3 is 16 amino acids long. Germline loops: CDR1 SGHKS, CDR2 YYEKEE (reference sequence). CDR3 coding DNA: TGTGCCAGCAGCTTGCGTTTACAGGGAACGAACTATGGCTACACCTTC. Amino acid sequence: CASSLRLQGTNYGYTF.

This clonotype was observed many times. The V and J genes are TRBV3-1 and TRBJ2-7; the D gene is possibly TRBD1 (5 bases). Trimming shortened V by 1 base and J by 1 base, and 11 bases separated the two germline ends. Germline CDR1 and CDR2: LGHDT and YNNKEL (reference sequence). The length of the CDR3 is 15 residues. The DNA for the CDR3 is TGTGCCAGCAGCCAAGTGCAGGGAATATCCTACGAGCAGTACTTC. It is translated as CASSQVQGISYEQYF.

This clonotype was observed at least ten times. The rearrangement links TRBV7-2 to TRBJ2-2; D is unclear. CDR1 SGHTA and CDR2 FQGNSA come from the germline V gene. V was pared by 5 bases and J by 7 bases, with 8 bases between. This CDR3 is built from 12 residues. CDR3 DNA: TGTGCCAGCAGCCCGGCAATCGGGGAGCTGTTTTTT. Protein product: CASSPAIGELFF. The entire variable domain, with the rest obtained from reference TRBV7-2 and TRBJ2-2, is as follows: GAGVSQSPSNKVTEKGKDVELRCDPISGHTALYWYRQSLGQGLEFLIYFQGNSAPDKSGLPSDRFSAERTGGSVSTLTIQRTQQEDSAVYLCASSPAIGELFFGEGSRLTVL.

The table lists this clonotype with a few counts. The CDR3 here is CASSPWRGGAGELFF. The CDR3 region has the DNA TGCGCCAGCAGCCCGTGGCGGGGGGGGGCCGGGGAGCTGTTTTTT. The chain has TRBV10-2 and TRBJ2-2; 9 bases align to TRBD2. This CDR3 contains 15 residues. V lost 6 bases, J lost 6 bases, and 8 bases stayed unmatched. Germline loops: CDR1 WSHSY, CDR2 SAAADI.

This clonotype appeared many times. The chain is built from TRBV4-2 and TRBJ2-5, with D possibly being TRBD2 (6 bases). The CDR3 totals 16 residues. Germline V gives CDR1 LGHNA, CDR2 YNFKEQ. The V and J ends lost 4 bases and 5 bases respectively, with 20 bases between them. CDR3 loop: CASSRSGTHSLETQYF. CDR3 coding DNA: TGTGCCAGCAGCCGCTCCGGGACTCACTCCCTGGAGACCCAGTACTTC.

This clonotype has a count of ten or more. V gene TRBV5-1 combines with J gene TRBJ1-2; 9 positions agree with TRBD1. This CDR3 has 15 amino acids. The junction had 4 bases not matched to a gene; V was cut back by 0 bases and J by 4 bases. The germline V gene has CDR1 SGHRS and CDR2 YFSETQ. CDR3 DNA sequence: TGCGCCAGCAGCTTGGAGGGACAGGGCGGCTATGGCTACACCTTC. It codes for CASSLEGQGGYGYTF. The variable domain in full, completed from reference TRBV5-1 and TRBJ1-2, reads KAGVTQTPRYLIKTRGQQVTLSCSPISGHRSVSWYQQTPGQGLQFLFEYFSETQRNKGNFPGRFSGRQFSNSRSEMNVSTLELGDSALYLCASSLEGQGGYGYTFGSGTRLTVV.

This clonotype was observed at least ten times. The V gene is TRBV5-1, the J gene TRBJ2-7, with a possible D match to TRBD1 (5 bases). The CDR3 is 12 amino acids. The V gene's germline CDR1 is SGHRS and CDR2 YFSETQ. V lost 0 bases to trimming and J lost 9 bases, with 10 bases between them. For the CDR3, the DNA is TGCGCCAGCAGCTTGGGGCAGGGCGGGCAGTACTTC. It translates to CASSLGQGGQYF. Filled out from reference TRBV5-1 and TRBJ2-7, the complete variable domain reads KAGVTQTPRYLIKTRGQQVTLSCSPISGHRSVSWYQQTPGQGLQFLFEYFSETQRNKGNFPGRFSGRQFSNSRSEMNVSTLELGDSALYLCASSLGQGGQYFGPGTRLTVT.

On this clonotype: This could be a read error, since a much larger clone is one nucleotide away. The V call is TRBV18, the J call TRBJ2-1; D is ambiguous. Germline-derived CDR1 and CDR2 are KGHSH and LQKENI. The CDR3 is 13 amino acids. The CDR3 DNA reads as TGTGCCAGCTCACCCCTACAGAGCGATGATCAGTTCTTC. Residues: CASSPLQSDDQFF.

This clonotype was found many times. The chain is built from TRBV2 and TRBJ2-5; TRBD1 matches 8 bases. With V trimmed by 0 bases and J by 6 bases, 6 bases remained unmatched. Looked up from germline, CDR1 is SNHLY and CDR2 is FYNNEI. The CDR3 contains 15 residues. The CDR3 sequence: CASSEALTGGKTQYF. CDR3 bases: TGTGCCAGCAGTGAAGCGCTTACAGGGGGGAAGACCCAGTACTTC.

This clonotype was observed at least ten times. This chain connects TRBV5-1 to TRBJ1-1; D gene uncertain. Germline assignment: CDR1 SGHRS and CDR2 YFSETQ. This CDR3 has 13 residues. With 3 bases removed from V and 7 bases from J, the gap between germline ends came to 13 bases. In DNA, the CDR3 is TGCGCCAGCAGCTCGGGCCCCAACGGTGAAGCTTTCTTT. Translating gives CASSSGPNGEAFF.

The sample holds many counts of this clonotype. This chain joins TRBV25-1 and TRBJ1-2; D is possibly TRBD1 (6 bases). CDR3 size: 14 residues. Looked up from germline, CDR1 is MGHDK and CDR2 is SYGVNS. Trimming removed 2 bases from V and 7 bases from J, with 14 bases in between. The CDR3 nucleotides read TGTGCCAGCAGTGAAAATCGGGGGGCGCGTGGCTACACCTTC. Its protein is CASSENRGARGYTF.

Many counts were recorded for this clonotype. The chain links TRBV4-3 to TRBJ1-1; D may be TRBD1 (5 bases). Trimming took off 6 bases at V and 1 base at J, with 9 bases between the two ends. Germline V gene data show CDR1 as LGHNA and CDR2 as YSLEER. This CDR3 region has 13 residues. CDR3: CASRVRENTEAFF. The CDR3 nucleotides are TGCGCCAGCAGGGTCAGGGAGAACACTGAAGCTTTCTTT.

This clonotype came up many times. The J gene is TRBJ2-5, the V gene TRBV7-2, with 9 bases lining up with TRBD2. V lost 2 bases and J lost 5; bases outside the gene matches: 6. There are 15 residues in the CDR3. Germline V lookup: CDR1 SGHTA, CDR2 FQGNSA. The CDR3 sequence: CASSLILAGVETQYF. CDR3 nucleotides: TGTGCCAGCAGCTTAATCTTAGCGGGGGTGGAGACCCAGTACTTC.

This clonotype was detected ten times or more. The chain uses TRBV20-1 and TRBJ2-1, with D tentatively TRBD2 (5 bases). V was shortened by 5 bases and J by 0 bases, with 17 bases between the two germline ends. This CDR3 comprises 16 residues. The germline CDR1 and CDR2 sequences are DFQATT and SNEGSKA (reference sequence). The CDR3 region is CSALGRTRSSYNEQFF. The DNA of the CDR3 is TGCAGTGCTCTAGGGCGCACTAGGAGCTCCTACAATGAGCAGTTCTTC.

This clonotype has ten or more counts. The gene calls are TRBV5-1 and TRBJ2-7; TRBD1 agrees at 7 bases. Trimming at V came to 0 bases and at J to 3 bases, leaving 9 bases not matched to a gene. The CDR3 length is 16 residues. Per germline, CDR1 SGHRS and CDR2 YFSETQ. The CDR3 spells CASSLARAGGDYEQYF. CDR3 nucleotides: TGCGCCAGCAGCTTGGCCAGGGCAGGGGGTGACTACGAGCAGTACTTC.

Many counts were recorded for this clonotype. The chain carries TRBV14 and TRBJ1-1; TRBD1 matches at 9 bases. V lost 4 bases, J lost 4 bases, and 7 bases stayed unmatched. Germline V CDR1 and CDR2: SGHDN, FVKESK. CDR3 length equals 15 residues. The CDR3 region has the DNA TGTGCCAGCAGCCCACAGGGGGCCTTGGGCACTGAAGCTTTCTTT. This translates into CASSPQGALGTEAFF. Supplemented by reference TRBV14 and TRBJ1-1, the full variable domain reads EAGVTQFPSHSVIEKGQTVTLRCDPISGHDNLYWYRRVMGKEIKFLLHFVKESKQDESGMPNNRFLAERTGGTYSTLKVQPAELEDSGVYFCASSPQGALGTEAFFGQGTRLTVV.

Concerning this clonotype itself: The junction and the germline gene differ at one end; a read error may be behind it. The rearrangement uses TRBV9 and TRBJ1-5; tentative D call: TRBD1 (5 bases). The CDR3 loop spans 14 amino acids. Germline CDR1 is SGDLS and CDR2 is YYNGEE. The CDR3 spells CASSVDLGDQPHHF. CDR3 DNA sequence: TGTGCCAGCAGCGTAGATCTCGGGGACCAGCCCCACCATTTT. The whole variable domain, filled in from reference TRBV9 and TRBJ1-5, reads DSGVTQTPKHLITATGQRVTLRCSPRSGDLSVYWYQQSLDQGLQFLIQYYNGEERAKGNILERFSAQQFPDLHSELNLSSLELGDSALYFCASSVDLGDQPHHFGDGTRLSIL.

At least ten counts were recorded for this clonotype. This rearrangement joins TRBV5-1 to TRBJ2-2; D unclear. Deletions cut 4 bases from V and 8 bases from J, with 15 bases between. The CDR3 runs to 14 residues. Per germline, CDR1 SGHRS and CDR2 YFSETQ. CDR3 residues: CASSPGPSRGELFF. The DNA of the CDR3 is TGCGCCAGCAGCCCTGGCCCCAGTCGGGGGGAGCTGTTTTTT.

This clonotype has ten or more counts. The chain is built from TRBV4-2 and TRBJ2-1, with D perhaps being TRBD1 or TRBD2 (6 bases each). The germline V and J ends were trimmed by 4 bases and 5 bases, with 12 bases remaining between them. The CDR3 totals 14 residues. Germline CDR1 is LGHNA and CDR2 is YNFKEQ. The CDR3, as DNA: TGTGCCAGCAGCCGGGAGGACAGCAACAATGAGCAGTTCTTC. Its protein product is CASSREDSNNEQFF.

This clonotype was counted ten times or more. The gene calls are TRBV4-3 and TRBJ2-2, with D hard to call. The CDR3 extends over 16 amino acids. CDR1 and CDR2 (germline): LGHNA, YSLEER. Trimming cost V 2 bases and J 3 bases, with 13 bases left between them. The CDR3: CASSQQLWMDTGELFF. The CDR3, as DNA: TGCGCCAGCAGCCAACAGCTGTGGATGGACACCGGGGAGCTGTTTTTT.

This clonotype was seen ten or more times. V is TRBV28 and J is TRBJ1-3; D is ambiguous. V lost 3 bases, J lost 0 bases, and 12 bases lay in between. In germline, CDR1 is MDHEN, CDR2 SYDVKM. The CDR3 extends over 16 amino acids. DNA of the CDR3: TGTGCCAGCAGTTTGCGGACGGCCTCCTCTGGAAACACCATATATTTT. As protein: CASSLRTASSGNTIYF. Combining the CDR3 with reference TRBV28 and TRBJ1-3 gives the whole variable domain DVKVTQSSRYLVKRTGEKVFLECVQDMDHENMFWYRQDPGLGLRLIYFSYDVKMKEKGDIPEGYSVSREKKERFSLILESASTNQTSMYLCASSLRTASSGNTIYFGEGSWLTVV.

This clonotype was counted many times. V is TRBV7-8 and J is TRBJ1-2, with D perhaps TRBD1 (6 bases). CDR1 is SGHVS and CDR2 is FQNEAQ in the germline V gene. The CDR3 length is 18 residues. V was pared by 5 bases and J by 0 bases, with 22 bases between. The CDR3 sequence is CASSAYRVQNEANYGYTF. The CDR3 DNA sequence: TGTGCCAGCAGCGCCTACAGGGTTCAGAACGAAGCTAACTATGGCTACACCTTC.

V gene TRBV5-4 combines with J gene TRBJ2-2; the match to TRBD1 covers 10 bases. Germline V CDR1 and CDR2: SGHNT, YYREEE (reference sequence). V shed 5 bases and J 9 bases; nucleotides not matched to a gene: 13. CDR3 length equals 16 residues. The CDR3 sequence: CASSLGTGDGSWELFF. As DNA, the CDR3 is TGTGCCAGCAGTCTGGGGACAGGGGATGGATCCTGGGAGCTGTTTTTT.

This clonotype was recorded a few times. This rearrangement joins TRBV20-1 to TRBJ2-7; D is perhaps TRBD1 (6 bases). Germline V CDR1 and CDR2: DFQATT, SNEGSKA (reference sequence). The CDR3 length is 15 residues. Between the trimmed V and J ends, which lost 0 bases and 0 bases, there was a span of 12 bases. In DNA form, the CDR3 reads TGCAGTGCTAGAGATGTCGGCAGGGGCTCCTACGAGCAGTACTTC. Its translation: CSARDVGRGSYEQYF.